The 8 T cell receptor beta chains listed next were all sequenced from one sample in a study of vaccination and CD4 T cells after COVID-19. For these TCRs, the target antigens are not known. With the Oncomine TCR Beta short-read assay, DNA from cultured CD4+ T cells was sequenced. MiXCR, run by TCRdb on the PCR reads, gives a single entry per CDR3 protein. Of approximately 13,000 distinct CDR3 sequences listed, roughly 26% are singletons. Treatment indicated: roughly ten-day PBMC culture with coronavirus spike peptide pools or control peptides (ViraFEST assay). Sequencing used CD4+ T cells from blood, cultured in vitro, obtained before SARS-CoV-2 vaccination. The origin of the receptors is a human donor who received a COVID-19 vaccine.

The gene calls are TRBV10-3 and TRBJ1-6, with D unclear. The germline V gene has CDR1 ENHRY and CDR2 SYGVKD. The V end was cut by 10 bases, the J end by 0 bases, with 10 bases between. The CDR3 totals 14 residues. The CDR3 DNA reads TGTGCCACCAGGCCCAGCTCCTATAATTCACCCCTCCACTTT. Protein sequence: CATRPSSYNSPLHF.

This chain joins TRBV7-9 and TRBJ1-2; D is ambiguous. This CDR3 spans 12 amino acids. Trimming shortened V by 2 bases and J by 7 bases, and 8 bases separated the two germline ends. CDR1 and CDR2 from the germline V gene are SEHNR and FQNEAQ (reference sequence). CDR3 sequence (DNA): TGTGCCAGCAGCTTATCGGCAGCTGGCTACACCTTC. It translates to CASSLSAAGYTF.

Only a few counts were recorded for this clonotype. The V call is TRBV6-1, the J call TRBJ1-1, with a possible D match to TRBD1 (6 bases). CDR3 length: 11 amino acids. The V gene's germline CDR1 is MNHNS and CDR2 SASEGT. V dropped 6 bases and J dropped 7 bases, with 9 bases sitting between them. CDR3 loop: CASRDSVEAFF. CDR3 sequence (DNA): TGTGCCAGCAGGGACAGCGTTGAAGCTTTCTTT.

V gene TRBV5-5 combines with J gene TRBJ1-1, with TRBD1 identical over 9 bases. Germline V CDR1 and CDR2: SGHKS, YYEKEE (reference sequence). V shed 4 bases, J shed 1 base, and the junction held 2 bases outside the gene matches. The CDR3 sequence is 14 residues long. CDR3 region: CASSRDRANTEAFF. The DNA for the CDR3 is TGTGCCAGCAGCCGGGACAGGGCGAACACTGAAGCTTTCTTT.

This clonotype was seen a few times. The chain links TRBV20-1 to TRBJ2-3, with 13 bases matching TRBD2. Germline trimming cut 3 bases from V and 1 base from J; bases unmatched to any gene: 4. CDR3 length: 16 amino acids. Germline V lookup: CDR1 DFQATT, CDR2 SNEGSKA (reference sequence). Here the CDR3 reads CSASGLAGARTDTQYF. The CDR3 region has the DNA TGCAGTGCTAGTGGACTAGCGGGGGCCCGCACAGATACGCAGTATTTT.

The J gene is TRBJ2-7, the V gene TRBV12-3 or TRBV12-4, with 9 bases fitting TRBD1. V shed 7 bases, J shed 4 bases, and the junction held 5 bases outside the gene matches. The CDR3 extends over 13 amino acids. CDR3 in amino acids: CASTPTGGYEQYF. The CDR3 region has the DNA TGTGCCAGCACTCCGACAGGGGGATACGAGCAGTACTTC.

The chain joins TRBV5-6 to TRBJ1-5, with D tentatively TRBD1 (6 bases). The germline V and J ends were trimmed by 4 bases and 6 bases, with 20 bases remaining between them. CDR1 is SGHDT, CDR2 YYEEEE, per germline. CDR3 length: 16 amino acids. DNA of the CDR3: TGTGCCAGCAGCGATTCTTCGCAGGGGAGGGCTCAGCCCCAGCATTTT. Translating gives CASSDSSQGRAQPQHF. Together with reference TRBV5-6 and TRBJ1-5, the CDR3 gives the full variable domain: DAGVTQSPTHLIKTRGQQVTLRCSPKSGHDTVSWYQQALGQGPQFIFQYYEEEERQRGNFPDRFSGHQFPNYSSELNVNALLLGDSALYLCASSDSSQGRAQPQHFGDGTRLSIL.

This clonotype was observed a handful of times. V gene TRBV27 combines with J gene TRBJ2-3, with D perhaps matching TRBD2 (5 bases). This CDR3 is 14 amino acids long. Looked up from germline, CDR1 is MNHEY and CDR2 is SMNVEV (reference sequence). The V gene lost 5 bases and the J gene lost 4 bases, with 13 bases spanning the gap. The DNA of the CDR3 is TGTGCCAGCAGTCCCGATGTCGGGGCAGATACGCAGTATTTT. Translated: CASSPDVGADTQYF.